Included here is one T cell receptor beta chain sequence, with context. This clone was observed a handful of times. The antigen it binds to is not known. No much larger clone exists at a distance of one base, and base qualities are not known. This entry comes from a study of a mutant IDH1 vaccine in newly diagnosed glioma (dated by TCRdb to the early 2020s). Turning to the overall study: Vaccination started 4-6 weeks after radiotherapy alone, or was given together with temozolomide cycles in the groups whose treatment included chemotherapy. Six visits were used for peripheral blood collection: V03 (baseline), V05, V07, V10, V12 and V13. The week-35 safety follow-up was designated visit V12, and the week-47 end of study was designated visit V13. Longitudinal TCRB deep sequencing was performed for some 25 treated patients wherever samples were available for exploratory analyses. Prior to enrollment, patients had been given standard therapy consisting of radiotherapy alone, temozolomide alone, or radiochemotherapy with temozolomide, with the combination given to most patients. The roughly 30 treated patients were approximately 62% male and roughly 40% female, with a mean age of around 40 years.

Library generation was performed with the immunoSEQ multiplex PCR assay. Following the manufacturer's protocol, the hsTCRB Kit was used to amplify rearranged TCR beta chain sequences. Sequencing of TCRB libraries was carried out on an Illumina MiSeq. The original methods were these. Demultiplexing, trimming and gene mapping were performed with the kit vendor's proprietary platform. The table comes from immuneACCESS by way of TCRdb, which keeps in-frame sequences with V and J called. Part of the clones is missing from these tables; in studies checked, under half for an unresolved V gene and the rest for unknown reasons. The DNA gave D and trimming, while V, J and clone size come from that table. This sample holds 50,000 to 65,000 clones; 65% were observed only once. The ten largest clonotypes hold 4% to 5.5% of the sample. Relative to germline, V is 7 bases shorter and J is 8 bases shorter, with 17 bases between their ends. The CDR3 runs 13 residues from the cysteine to the phenylalanine. The retained sequence is limited to the CDR3, 39 bases, with the frame set at the first base. In the germline V gene, CDR1 corresponds to MNHEY and CDR2 to SVGAGI.

This sample's time point label indicates: week 47, end of study. Every vaccine dose consisted of 300 ug of a 20-mer mutant IDH1 peptide in Montanide, administered subcutaneously together with topical imiquimod. Eight vaccinations were administered to patients in weeks 1, 3, 5, 7, 11, 15, 19 and 23, corresponding to visits V03 through V10. The donors had newly diagnosed IDH1-mutant astrocytomas of WHO grade 3 or 4 that showed loss of nuclear ATRX. The samples were drawn from NOA16, a multicentre, single-arm, open-label phase I trial in Germany that tested a mutant IDH1 peptide vaccine in humans for the first time. Genomic DNA for TCRB sequencing was extracted from EDTA blood using the DNeasy Blood and Tissue Kit. Study-wide findings and limitations: Changes in the top peripheral T cell clonotypes picked up by TCRB sequencing did not appear to be linked to pseudoprogression. The authors stated that sample limitations prevented analyses of patient blood samples from being reproduced. Availability determined which PBMC samples were chosen for TCRB deep sequencing. Across multiple MHC alleles, vaccine-induced immune responses were seen in nearly 95% of patients.

The rearrangement joined TRBV6-5 to TRBJ1-2; the D gene remains uncertain. The sequencing here drew on peripheral blood mononuclear cells (PBMCs), taken from a glioma patient whose treatment included an IDH1 peptide vaccine. The sequence was collected from a man aged 35 to 55 with glioma. Some clones in this sample may be carry-over from other donors' samples. The CDR3 in this case is CASTKGSSWGYTF. The DNA sequence reads TGTGCCAGCACAAAAGGCAGCTCATGGGGCTACACCTTC.